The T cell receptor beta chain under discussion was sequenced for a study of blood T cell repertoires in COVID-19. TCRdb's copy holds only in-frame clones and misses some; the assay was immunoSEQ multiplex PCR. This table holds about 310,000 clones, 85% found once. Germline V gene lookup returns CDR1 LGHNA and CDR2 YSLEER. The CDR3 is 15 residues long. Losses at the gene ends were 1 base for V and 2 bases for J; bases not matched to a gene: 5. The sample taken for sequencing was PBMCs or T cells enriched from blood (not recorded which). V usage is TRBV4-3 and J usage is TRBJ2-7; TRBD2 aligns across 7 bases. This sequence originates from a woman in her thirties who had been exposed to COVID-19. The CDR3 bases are TGCGCCAGCAGCCAAGGGGAGGGGCTCCCCTACGAGCAGTACTTC. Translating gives CASSQGEGLPYEQYF.